Below, one T cell receptor (beta chain) is given with its context. The CDR3 runs 17 residues. Deletions cut 0 bases from V and 4 bases from J, with 17 bases between. The germline V gene encodes CDR1 SGHKS and CDR2 YYEKEE (reference sequence). This record belongs to a study of tumor-infiltrating lymphocytes in localized non-small cell lung cancer. Measured with immunoSEQ multiplex PCR; TCRdb has only the in-frame clones, and not every one. This table has 6,000 to 7,500 clones, 60% to 80% appearing once. The TCR was taken from a human donor with non-small cell lung cancer. Specimen: uninvolved lung tissue not adjacent to the tumor. The chain links TRBV5-5 to TRBJ1-5; unclear D gene. CDR3 region: CASSLEWSSTRNQPQHF. CDR3 nucleotides: TGTGCCAGCAGCTTGGAATGGAGTAGCACCCGGAATCAGCCCCAGCATTTT.